This T cell receptor (beta chain) was identified during a study of blood T cell repertoires in COVID-19. Individuals aged about 18 to 89 years were recruited from approximately 24 US areas. This CDR3 is 16 amino acids long. V lost 5 bases and J 5 bases, leaving 21 bases between the germline ends. Germline V gene data show CDR1 as SEHNR and CDR2 as FQNEAQ (reference sequence). A single count supports this clone. Repertoires were generated with immunoSEQ multiplex PCR, while TCRdb's copy carries only in-frame clones and drops some. The top ten clones hold 1.5% to 2% of a sample with 200,000 to 300,000 clones, more than 75% of them seen once.

Material: PBMCs or T cells enriched from blood (not recorded which). The clonotype originates from a man aged 35-49 years who had recovered from COVID-19. The chain links TRBV7-9 to TRBJ1-2, with D unresolved. CDR3 nucleotide sequence: TGTGCCAGCAGCCCAAAGAGTCGGGCGGGCGGGTATGGCTACACCTTC. Translation: CASSPKSRAGGYGYTF. Combining the CDR3 with reference TRBV7-9 and TRBJ1-2 gives the whole variable domain DTGVSQNPRHKITKRGQNVTFRCDPISEHNRLYWYRQTLGQGPEFLTYFQNEAQLEKSRLLSDRFSAERPKGSFSTLEIQRTEQGDSAMYLCASSPKSRAGGYGYTFGSGTRLTVV.